The sample holds a few counts of the clone carrying this T cell receptor beta chain. TCRdb keeps only in-frame clones here, not all; method: immunoSEQ multiplex PCR. This sample has hundreds of thousands of clones; about 89% occur once, and the top ten carry approximately 5%. The data were taken from a study of Ad26.COV2.S vaccination and SARS-CoV-2 variants. V was clipped by 3 bases and J by 3 bases, with 8 bases between them. Germline V gene lookup returns CDR1 SGHDN and CDR2 FVKESK. This CDR3 is built from 13 residues. As for treatment: approximately 18 received Ad26.COV2.S at low or high dose, single or two shots; 5 received placebo; per-sample allocation not given. Sampling took place 63 days after the first vaccine or placebo injection.

The source is a person aged 18 to 59 who received the Ad26.COV2.S COVID-19 vaccine or a placebo. The rearrangement links TRBV14 to TRBJ1-2; D is unresolved. The material sequenced was peripheral blood, taken in a trial of Ad26.COV2.S vaccine versus placebo. CDR3 region: CASSHGVYYGYTF. CDR3 coding DNA: TGTGCCAGCAGCCATGGAGTTTACTATGGCTACACCTTC.